The clone carrying this T cell receptor beta chain has a handful of counts. Its antigen is as yet unknown. One end of the junction does not line up with germline, which may come from a read error. The entry originates in a study of PD-1 blockade in classical Hodgkin lymphoma. Germline CDR1 is SSHAT and CDR2 is FNYEAQ (reference sequence). The CDR3 consists of 17 residues. The sample's time point: cycle 4 day 1 (C4D1), after less than 7 weeks of nivolumab. Each patient experienced a relapse that followed autologous stem cell transplantation, and brentuximab vedotin exposure varied. Sequencing was performed with immunoSEQ multiplex PCR; in TCRdb, only in-frame clones are kept and a portion is missing. The sample lists tens of thousands of clones; about four fifths were seen once. The study's findings and limits: Healthy donors reportedly exceeded newly diagnosed patients in baseline TCR diversity. Those achieving complete response showed baseline diversity like newly diagnosed patients.

The clonotype comes from a human donor with classical Hodgkin lymphoma. Sequenced material: peripheral blood mononuclear cells (PBMCs), taken before the fourth cycle of nivolumab. The V and J genes are TRBV7-7 and TRBJ2-5; 9 positions agree with TRBD2. The CDR3 sequence is CASSLSGSYLFTETQYF. The CDR3, as DNA: TGTGCTAGCAGTCTTAGCGGGAGCTATCTTTTCACTGAGACCCAGTACTTC.